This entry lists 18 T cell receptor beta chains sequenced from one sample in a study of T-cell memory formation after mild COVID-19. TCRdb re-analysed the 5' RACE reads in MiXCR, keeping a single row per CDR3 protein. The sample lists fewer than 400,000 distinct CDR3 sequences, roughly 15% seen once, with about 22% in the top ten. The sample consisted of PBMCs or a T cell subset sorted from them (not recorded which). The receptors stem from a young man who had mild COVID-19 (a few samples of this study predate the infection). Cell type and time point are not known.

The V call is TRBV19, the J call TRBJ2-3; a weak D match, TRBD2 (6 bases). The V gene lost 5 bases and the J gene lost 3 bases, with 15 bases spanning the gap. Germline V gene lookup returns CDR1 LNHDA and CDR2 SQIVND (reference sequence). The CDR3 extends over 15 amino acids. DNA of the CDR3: TGTGCCAGTAGTTACCACGGGGGTGGTACAGATACGCAGTATTTT. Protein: CASSYHGGGTDTQYF.

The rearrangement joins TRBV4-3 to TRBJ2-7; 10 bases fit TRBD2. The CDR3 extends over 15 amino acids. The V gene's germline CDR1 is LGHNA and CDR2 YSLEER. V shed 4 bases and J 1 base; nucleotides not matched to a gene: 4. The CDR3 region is CASSLGAGGSYEQYF. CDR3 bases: TGCGCCAGCAGCCTGGGAGCGGGGGGGTCCTACGAGCAGTACTTC.

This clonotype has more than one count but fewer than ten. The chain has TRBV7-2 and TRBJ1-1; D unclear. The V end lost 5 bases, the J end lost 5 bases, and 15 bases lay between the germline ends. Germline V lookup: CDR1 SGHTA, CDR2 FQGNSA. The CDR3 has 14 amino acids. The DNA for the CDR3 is TGTGCCAGCAGCCCCATCCCTGAGGGTACTGAAGCTTTCTTT. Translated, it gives CASSPIPEGTEAFF.

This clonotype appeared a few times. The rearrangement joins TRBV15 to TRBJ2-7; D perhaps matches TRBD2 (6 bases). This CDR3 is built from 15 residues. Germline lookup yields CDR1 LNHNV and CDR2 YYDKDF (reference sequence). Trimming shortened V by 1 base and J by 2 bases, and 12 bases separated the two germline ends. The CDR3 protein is CATSRGDRETYEQYV. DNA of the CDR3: TGTGCCACCAGCAGAGGTGACCGGGAGACCTACGAGCAGTACGTC.

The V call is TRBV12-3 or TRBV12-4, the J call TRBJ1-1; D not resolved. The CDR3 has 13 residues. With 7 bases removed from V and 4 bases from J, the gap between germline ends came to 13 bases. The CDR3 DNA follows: TGTGCCAGCACCTTGTGGGGAGGCACTGAAGCTTTCTTT. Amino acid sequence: CASTLWGGTEAFF.

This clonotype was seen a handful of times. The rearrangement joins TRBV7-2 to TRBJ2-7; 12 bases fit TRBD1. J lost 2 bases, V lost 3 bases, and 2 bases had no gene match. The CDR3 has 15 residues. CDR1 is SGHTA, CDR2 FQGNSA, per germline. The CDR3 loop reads CASSLGQGAPYEQYF. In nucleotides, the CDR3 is TGTGCCAGCAGCTTGGGACAGGGGGCACCCTACGAGCAGTACTTC.

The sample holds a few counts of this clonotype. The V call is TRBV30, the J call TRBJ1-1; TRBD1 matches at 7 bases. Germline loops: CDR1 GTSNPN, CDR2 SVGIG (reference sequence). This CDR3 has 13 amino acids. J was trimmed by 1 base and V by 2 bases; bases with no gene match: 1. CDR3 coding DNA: TGTGCCTGGAGTAGACAGGGGAACACTGAAGCTTTCTTT. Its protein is CAWSRQGNTEAFF.

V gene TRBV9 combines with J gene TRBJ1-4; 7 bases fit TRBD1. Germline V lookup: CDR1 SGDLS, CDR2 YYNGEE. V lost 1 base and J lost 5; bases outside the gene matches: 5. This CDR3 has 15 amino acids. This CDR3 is CASSVWDSLNEKLFF. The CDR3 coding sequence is TGTGCCAGCAGCGTATGGGACAGTTTAAATGAAAAACTGTTTTTT.

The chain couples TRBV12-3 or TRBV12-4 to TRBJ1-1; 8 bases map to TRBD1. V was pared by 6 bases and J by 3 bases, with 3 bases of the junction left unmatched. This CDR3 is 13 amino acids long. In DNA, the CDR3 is TGTGCCAGCAGCCGGGGACAGGACACTGAAGCTTTCTTT. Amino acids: CASSRGQDTEAFF.

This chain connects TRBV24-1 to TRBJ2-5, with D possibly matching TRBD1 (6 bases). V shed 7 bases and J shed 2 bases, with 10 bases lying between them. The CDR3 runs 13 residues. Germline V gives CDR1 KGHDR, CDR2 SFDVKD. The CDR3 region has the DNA TGTGCCACCAGACAGGGTCATCAAGAGACCCAGTACTTC. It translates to CATRQGHQETQYF.

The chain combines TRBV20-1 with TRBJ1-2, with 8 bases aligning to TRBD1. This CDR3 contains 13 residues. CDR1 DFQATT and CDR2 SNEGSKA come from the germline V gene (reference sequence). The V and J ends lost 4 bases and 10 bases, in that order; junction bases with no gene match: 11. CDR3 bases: TGCAGTGCTAACACCGGGACAGGACGCCCCTACACCTTC. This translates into CSANTGTGRPYTF.

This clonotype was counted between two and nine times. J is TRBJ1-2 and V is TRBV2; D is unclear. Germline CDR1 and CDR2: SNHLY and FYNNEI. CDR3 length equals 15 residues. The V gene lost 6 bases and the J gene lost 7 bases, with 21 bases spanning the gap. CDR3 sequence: CASSPKTYHSLGYTF. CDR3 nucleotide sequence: TGTGCCAGCAGCCCCAAAACATATCATTCCCTTGGCTACACCTTC.

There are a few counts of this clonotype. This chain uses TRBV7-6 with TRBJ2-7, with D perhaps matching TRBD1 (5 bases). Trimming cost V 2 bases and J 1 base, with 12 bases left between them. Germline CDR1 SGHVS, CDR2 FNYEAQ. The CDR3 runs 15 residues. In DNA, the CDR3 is TGTGCCAGCAGCTTATCCACAGGTATTTCCTACGAGCAGTACTTC. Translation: CASSLSTGISYEQYF.

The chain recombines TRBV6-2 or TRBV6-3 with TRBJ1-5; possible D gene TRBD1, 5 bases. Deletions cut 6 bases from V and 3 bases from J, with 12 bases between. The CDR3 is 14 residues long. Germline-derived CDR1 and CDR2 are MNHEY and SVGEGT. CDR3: CASSVRGSNQPQHF. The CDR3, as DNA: TGTGCCAGCAGCGTGAGGGGATCCAATCAGCCCCAGCATTTT.

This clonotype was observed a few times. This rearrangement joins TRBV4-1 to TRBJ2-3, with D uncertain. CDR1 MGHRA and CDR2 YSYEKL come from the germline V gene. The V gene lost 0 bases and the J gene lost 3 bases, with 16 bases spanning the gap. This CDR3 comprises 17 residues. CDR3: CASSQDPGRSDTDTQYF. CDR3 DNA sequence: TGCGCCAGCAGCCAAGATCCGGGCAGATCTGATACAGATACGCAGTATTTT.

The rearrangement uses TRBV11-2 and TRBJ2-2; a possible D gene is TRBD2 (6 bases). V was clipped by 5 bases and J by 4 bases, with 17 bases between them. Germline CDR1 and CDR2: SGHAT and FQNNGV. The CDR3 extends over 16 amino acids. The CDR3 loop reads CASSPTAGLTTGELFF. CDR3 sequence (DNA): TGTGCCAGCAGCCCAACCGCGGGACTGACCACCGGGGAGCTGTTTTTT.

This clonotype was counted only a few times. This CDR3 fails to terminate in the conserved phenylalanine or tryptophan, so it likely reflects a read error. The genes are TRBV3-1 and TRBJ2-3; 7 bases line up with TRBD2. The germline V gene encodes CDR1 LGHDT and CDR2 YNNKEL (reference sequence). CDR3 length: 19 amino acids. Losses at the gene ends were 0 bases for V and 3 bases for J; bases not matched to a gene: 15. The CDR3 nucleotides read TGTGCCAGCAGCCAAGATGGTTGGGGGTTGAGCGGGGATACAGATACGCAGTATTCT. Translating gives CASSQDGWGLSGDTDTQYS.

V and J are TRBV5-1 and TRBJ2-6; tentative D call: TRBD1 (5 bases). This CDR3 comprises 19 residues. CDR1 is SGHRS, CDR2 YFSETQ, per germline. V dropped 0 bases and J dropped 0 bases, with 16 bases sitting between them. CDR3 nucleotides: TGCGCCAGCAGCTTGGCGGCGACAGCGTCCACCTCTGGGGCCAACGTCCTGACTTTC. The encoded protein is CASSLAATASTSGANVLTF. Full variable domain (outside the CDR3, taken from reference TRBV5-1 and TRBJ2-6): KAGVTQTPRYLIKTRGQQVTLSCSPISGHRSVSWYQQTPGQGLQFLFEYFSETQRNKGNFPGRFSGRQFSNSRSEMNVSTLELGDSALYLCASSLAATASTSGANVLTFGAGSRLTVL.